A single sample gave rise to the 6 T cell receptor beta chains below, sequenced in a study of Ad26.COV2.S vaccination and SARS-CoV-2 variants. The treatment denotes: 15 to 20 received Ad26.COV2.S at low or high dose, single or two shots; about 5 received placebo; per-sample allocation not given. Repertoires come from day 63 after the first vaccine or placebo injection. The assay was immunoSEQ multiplex PCR, and TCRdb's table has in-frame clones only and misses some. Of about half a million clones in the sample, about nine tenths were seen once. Source: peripheral blood, taken in a trial of Ad26.COV2.S vaccine versus placebo. These receptors came from a person aged 18-65 years who received the Ad26.COV2.S COVID-19 vaccine or a placebo.

In its sample, this clone was seen once. This chain links TRBV10-3 with TRBJ1-2, with D perhaps TRBD1 (6 bases). Germline assignment: CDR1 ENHRY and CDR2 SYGVKD. V lost 0 bases and J lost 5, with 10 bases in between. The CDR3 has 14 amino acids. This CDR3 is CAISESRDIYGYTF. The CDR3 DNA is TGTGCCATCAGTGAGTCCCGGGACATTTATGGCTACACCTTC.

This chain links TRBV7-2 with TRBJ2-5, with 8 positions matching TRBD1. The trim removed 6 bases at V and 4 bases at J, leaving 10 bases unmatched. The CDR3 is 15 amino acids. From germline, CDR1 is SGHTA and CDR2 FQGNSA. CDR3 sequence (DNA): TGTGCCAGCAGGGAGGGACAGGCGGATGGAGAGACCCAGTACTTC. The encoded protein is CASREGQADGETQYF.

The rearrangement links TRBV6-4 to TRBJ2-1; TRBD1 might be the D (5 bases). The CDR3 sequence is 13 residues long. V lost 2 bases to trimming and J lost 7 bases, with 9 bases between them. Germline V gene sequence: CDR1 MRHNA, CDR2 SNTAGT. Here the CDR3 reads CASSDDQGNEQFF. The CDR3, as DNA: TGTGCCAGCAGTGACGATCAGGGAAATGAGCAGTTCTTC.

The V and J genes are TRBV6-5 and TRBJ1-2; tentative D call: TRBD1 (5 bases). The CDR3 has 13 amino acids. Germline loops: CDR1 MNHEY, CDR2 SVGAGI. V lost 6 bases and J lost 5, with 13 bases in between. CDR3 sequence: CASRRGREYGYTF. CDR3 in DNA: TGTGCCAGCAGACGGGGGAGGGAGTATGGCTACACCTTC.

V and J are TRBV9 and TRBJ2-5; tentative D call: TRBD1 (5 bases). Per germline, CDR1 SGDLS and CDR2 YYNGEE. Trimming stripped 0 bases from V and 1 base from J, with 13 bases between. CDR3 size: 16 residues. The CDR3 DNA sequence: TGTGCCAGCAGCGTAGTGCCCAGGGAAGGCCAAGAGACCCAGTACTTC. This gives the protein CASSVVPREGQETQYF.

The chain has TRBV25-1 and TRBJ2-2, with a tentative D call TRBD2 (5 bases). In germline, CDR1 is MGHDK, CDR2 SYGVNS. This CDR3 contains 14 residues. V was shortened by 1 base and J by 5 bases, with 8 bases between the two germline ends. CDR3 in amino acids: CASSEFGRTGELFF. The DNA for the CDR3 is TGTGCCAGCAGTGAATTTGGGAGAACCGGGGAGCTGTTTTTT.